The 29 T cell receptor beta chains below come from one sample, sequenced in a study of blood T cell repertoires in COVID-19. Method: immunoSEQ multiplex PCR; TCRdb's copy keeps in-frame clones and lacks some. The data hold fewer than 200,000 clones, with 65% to 85% observed a single time. Sequencing was carried out using PBMCs or T cells enriched from blood (not recorded which). The receptors come from a woman in her 50s in a cohort exposed to, infected with or recovered from COVID-19 (not recorded which).

The V and J genes are TRBV29-1 and TRBJ1-1; the D is unclear. This CDR3 is 14 amino acids long. Germline values: CDR1 SQVTM, CDR2 ANQGSEA. V was clipped by 6 bases and J by 3 bases, with 17 bases between them. CDR3 residues: CSVGDSPWDTEAFF. The CDR3 DNA sequence: TGCAGCGTGGGAGACTCCCCGTGGGACACTGAAGCTTTCTTT. Full variable domain (missing parts from reference TRBV29-1 and TRBJ1-1): SAVISQKPSRDICQRGTSLTIQCQVDSQVTMMFWYRQQPGQSLTLIATANQGSEATYESGFVIDKFPISRPNLTFSTLTVSNMSPEDSSIYLCSVGDSPWDTEAFFGQGTRLTVV.

The rearrangement links TRBV2 to TRBJ2-1; maybe TRBD2 (5 bases). Germline CDR1 and CDR2: SNHLY and FYNNEI. The V end was cut by 10 bases, the J end by 6 bases, with 13 bases between. The CDR3 has 12 amino acids. CDR3 coding DNA: TGTGCCACCACGTTAGCGTTCAATGAGCAGTTCTTC. This codes for CATTLAFNEQFF.

The chain couples TRBV9 to TRBJ2-1, with 8 bases that match TRBD2. CDR3 size: 14 residues. V gave up 4 bases and J gave up 9 bases; unmatched junction bases: 9. Germline CDR1 SGDLS, CDR2 YYNGEE. This CDR3 is CASSTTSERVEQFF. CDR3 bases: TGTGCCAGCAGCACGACTAGCGAAAGGGTTGAGCAGTTCTTC.

The J gene is TRBJ1-4, the V gene TRBV11-2; the D gene is possibly TRBD1 (5 bases). CDR3 length: 16 amino acids. Per the germline V gene, CDR1 is SGHAT and CDR2 is FQNNGV. V gave up 5 bases and J gave up 7 bases, with 20 bases separating them. In DNA, the CDR3 is TGTGCCAGCAGCGACCTCCCGACAGATGGTTTTGAAAAACTGTTTTTT. Translating it yields CASSDLPTDGFEKLFF.

The rearrangement uses TRBV29-1 and TRBJ2-1, with 11 bases matching TRBD2. Germline V CDR1 and CDR2: SQVTM, ANQGSEA. Trimming at V came to 4 bases and at J to 3 bases, leaving 11 bases not matched to a gene. This CDR3 has 17 residues. Here the CDR3 reads CSVAGTSGGEFYNEQFF. For the CDR3, the DNA is TGCAGCGTTGCAGGGACTAGCGGAGGAGAATTCTACAATGAGCAGTTCTTC.

The V gene is TRBV28, the J gene TRBJ1-2; D is undetermined. Germline-derived CDR1 and CDR2 are MDHEN and SYDVKM. Trimming left V 5 bases short and J 1 base short, with 17 bases between. This CDR3 is built from 16 residues. CDR3 sequence reads: CASSPRMAKNNYGYTF. For the CDR3, the DNA is TGTGCCAGCAGTCCCAGGATGGCTAAGAATAACTATGGCTACACCTTC.

V gene TRBV5-6 combines with J gene TRBJ2-3, with TRBD1 matching 10 bases. There are 16 residues in the CDR3. Trimming took 3 bases from V and 0 from J; bases not matched to a gene: 4. The V gene's germline CDR1 is SGHDT and CDR2 YYEEEE. The CDR3 coding sequence is TGTGCCAGCAGCTGGCCGGGACAGGGGAGCACAGATACGCAGTATTTT. Translating it yields CASSWPGQGSTDTQYF.

V gene TRBV2 combines with J gene TRBJ2-5; weak D call: TRBD1 (5 bases). The CDR3 is 14 residues long. CDR1 SNHLY and CDR2 FYNNEI come from the germline V gene. V was pared by 5 bases and J by 0 bases, with 10 bases between. The CDR3 here is CASSKQEYQETQYF. The CDR3 nucleotides read TGTGCCAGCAGTAAACAGGAGTACCAAGAGACCCAGTACTTC. The whole variable domain, filled in from reference TRBV2 and TRBJ2-5, reads EPEVTQTPSHQVTQMGQEVILRCVPISNHLYFYWYRQILGQKVEFLVSFYNNEISEKSEIFDDQFSVERPDGSNFTLKIRSTKLEDSAMYFCASSKQEYQETQYFGPGTRLLVL.

About this clone itself: The junction does not match germline at one end; this may be a read error. The V gene is TRBV6-1, the J gene TRBJ2-7; 8 bases align to TRBD1. The CDR3 loop spans 14 amino acids. The germline V gene encodes CDR1 MNHNS and CDR2 SASEGT. The CDR3 reads CASSEGQGTYEQYF. Here the CDR3 DNA reads TGTGCCAGCAGCGAAGGACAGGGCACCTACGAGCAGTACTTC.

V usage is TRBV27 and J usage is TRBJ2-3; D not resolved. The CDR3 runs to 15 residues. CDR1 and CDR2 from the germline V gene are MNHEY and SMNVEV (reference sequence). V shed 5 bases and J shed 0 bases, with 12 bases lying between them. CDR3 sequence: CASSPTFPSTDTQYF. The CDR3 bases are TGTGCCAGCAGTCCAACTTTTCCTAGCACAGATACGCAGTATTTT.

The chain uses TRBV28 and TRBJ1-6, with D perhaps matching TRBD1 (6 bases). The germline gives CDR1 MDHEN, CDR2 SYDVKM. Trimming stripped 3 bases from V and 11 bases from J, with 26 bases between. This CDR3 is 18 amino acids long. CDR3 sequence: CASSLRMGTRYDGAPLHF. CDR3 DNA: TGTGCCAGCAGTTTGCGCATGGGGACAAGATACGACGGTGCACCCCTCCACTTT.

The chain carries TRBV7-2 and TRBJ2-1; TRBD2 agrees at 13 bases. Germline CDR1 is SGHTA and CDR2 is FQGNSA. With 3 bases clipped from V and 6 bases from J, the junction kept 8 bases outside the gene matches. The CDR3 is made up of 17 amino acids. The CDR3 region is CASSFRLAGGGRNEQFF. The CDR3 region has the DNA TGTGCCAGCAGCTTTCGACTAGCGGGAGGCGGGCGCAATGAGCAGTTCTTC.

This clone was seen only once. CDR3: CAWIPLGLGTEAFF. The CDR3 region has the DNA TGTGCCTGGATCCCTCTGGGGCTCGGGACTGAAGCTTTCTTT. The chain links TRBV30 to TRBJ1-1; D is possibly TRBD1 (5 bases). Germline V lookup: CDR1 GTSNPN, CDR2 SVGIG (reference sequence). This CDR3 comprises 14 residues. The V end was cut by 4 bases, the J end by 5 bases, with 17 bases between. The full variable domain, in which reference TRBV30 and TRBJ1-1 provide the parts outside the CDR3, is SQTIHQWPATLVQPVGSPLSLECTVEGTSNPNLYWYRQAAGRGLQLLFYSVGIGQISSEVPQNLSASRPQDRQFILSSKKLLLSDSGFYLCAWIPLGLGTEAFFGQGTRLTVV.

This chain links TRBV28 with TRBJ1-5; 7 bases agree with TRBD1. V dropped 2 bases and J dropped 5; count of bases not matched to a gene: 18. CDR1 and CDR2 (germline): MDHEN, SYDVKM. The CDR3 sequence is 19 residues long. DNA for the CDR3: TGTGCCAGCAGTTTAACCGGGACAGCGTATTGGGGAGGTCATCAGCCCCAGCATTTT. The encoded protein is CASSLTGTAYWGGHQPQHF.

The V gene is TRBV9, the J gene TRBJ1-2; 7 bases line up with TRBD1. The CDR3 has 17 amino acids. Trimming at V came to 0 bases and at J to 1 base, leaving 9 bases not matched to a gene. Germline assignment: CDR1 SGDLS and CDR2 YYNGEE. The CDR3 region has the DNA TGTGCCAGCAGCGTAGAGGGGGCCCCTAACCTTAACTATGGCTACACCTTC. As protein: CASSVEGAPNLNYGYTF.

This CDR3 reads CASSLGQAGSGNEQFF. CDR3 in DNA: TGTGCCAGCAGCTTAGGGCAAGCGGGGTCGGGAAATGAGCAGTTCTTC. The V gene is TRBV7-2, the J gene TRBJ2-1; 7 positions match TRBD2. The CDR3 spans 16 residues. The trim removed 1 base at V and 7 bases at J, leaving 10 bases unmatched. Per germline, CDR1 SGHTA and CDR2 FQGNSA.

Turning to this clone: The sample holds other DNA sequences that translate to the same CDR3. This sequence joins TRBV19 and TRBJ1-2, with unresolved D. Germline lookup yields CDR1 LNHDA and CDR2 SQIVND (reference sequence). Trimming removed 0 bases at V and 3 bases at J, with 8 bases between. CDR3 size: 14 residues. The CDR3 bases are TGTGCCAGTAGTATAGATCGGGGAGACTATGGCTACACCTTC. As protein: CASSIDRGDYGYTF.

The table lists this clone with a few counts. This chain uses TRBV30 with TRBJ2-2, with a possible D match to TRBD1 (5 bases). V lost 2 bases and J lost 2, with 9 bases in between. CDR3 length: 14 amino acids. Germline values: CDR1 GTSNPN, CDR2 SVGIG (reference sequence). DNA for the CDR3: TGTGCCTGGAGTAGGCAGGGAAACACCGGGGAGCTGTTTTTT. Amino acids: CAWSRQGNTGELFF.

The table lists this clone with a count of one. V is TRBV2 and J is TRBJ1-1; maybe TRBD1 (5 bases). Trimming cost V 10 bases and J 4 bases, with 19 bases left between them. The germline CDR1 and CDR2 sequences are SNHLY and FYNNEI. The length of the CDR3 is 14 residues. Here the CDR3 reads CATTLEGLRTEAFF. CDR3 DNA sequence: TGTGCCACTACATTGGAGGGGCTGCGCACTGAAGCTTTCTTT.

The rearrangement links TRBV5-1 to TRBJ2-7; possibly TRBD1 for D (6 bases). V gave up 0 bases and J gave up 7 bases, with 14 bases separating them. Germline assignment: CDR1 SGHRS and CDR2 YFSETQ. This CDR3 is built from 14 residues. The CDR3 bases are TGCGCCAGCAGCTTGGTTGCAGGGGCAGGGGAGCAGTACTTC. Translation gives CASSLVAGAGEQYF.

The V and J genes are TRBV27 and TRBJ1-5; D uncertain. The CDR3 spans 15 residues. Germline V CDR1 and CDR2: MNHEY, SMNVEV (reference sequence). Trimming took 4 bases from V and 4 from J, leaving 14 bases between them. CDR3 DNA: TGTGCCAGCAGTTCAGGCGCCATCTTAAATCAGCCCCAGCATTTT. Its protein is CASSSGAILNQPQHF.

This chain links TRBV7-8 with TRBJ1-1; D is undetermined. The CDR3 totals 14 residues. Germline V gives CDR1 SGHVS, CDR2 FQNEAQ. The V end lost 6 bases, the J end lost 0 bases, and 11 bases lay between the germline ends. The CDR3 sequence: CASSISDMNTEAFF. The CDR3 region has the DNA TGTGCCAGCAGTATCTCAGACATGAACACTGAAGCTTTCTTT.

This chain links TRBV6-5 with TRBJ1-2; perhaps TRBD1 as D (5 bases). CDR3 length: 13 residues. Trimming took 7 bases from V and 3 from J, leaving 12 bases between them. CDR1 is MNHEY, CDR2 SVGAGI, per germline. The CDR3 sequence is CASTGREDYGYTF. The CDR3 nucleotides read TGTGCCAGCACTGGCAGGGAAGACTATGGCTACACCTTC.

The rearrangement links TRBV5-4 to TRBJ2-6; D not certain. The CDR3 runs 15 residues. V dropped 1 base and J dropped 2 bases, with 7 bases sitting between them. From germline, CDR1 is SGHNT and CDR2 YYREEE (reference sequence). CDR3 protein: CASSLSVTGANVLTF. The CDR3 DNA sequence: TGTGCCAGCAGCTTGTCGGTGACTGGGGCCAACGTCCTGACTTTC.

The chain carries TRBV9 and TRBJ2-3; no firm D call. The CDR3 length is 13 residues. V dropped 0 bases and J dropped 5 bases, with 7 bases sitting between them. CDR1 and CDR2 (germline): SGDLS, YYNGEE. CDR3 protein: CASSVGPRDTQYF. DNA of the CDR3: TGTGCCAGCAGCGTAGGGCCAAGAGATACGCAGTATTTT.

The DNA for the CDR3 is TGTGCCAGTAGTCTAAAGGGAGGCAATCAGCCCCAGCATTTT. Translating it yields CASSLKGGNQPQHF. The chain uses TRBV19 and TRBJ1-5; D is undetermined. The CDR3 covers 14 residues. V lost 5 bases to trimming and J lost 2 bases, with 10 bases between them. Germline CDR1 is LNHDA and CDR2 is SQIVND (reference sequence). The whole variable domain, filled in from reference TRBV19 and TRBJ1-5, reads DGGITQSPKYLFRKEGQNVTLSCEQNLNHDAMYWYRQDPGQGLRLIYYSQIVNDFQKGDIAEGYSVSREKKESFPLTVTSAQKNPTAFYLCASSLKGGNQPQHFGDGTRLSIL.

The chain uses TRBV5-4 and TRBJ1-2, with D maybe TRBD1 (5 bases). Looked up from germline, CDR1 is SGHNT and CDR2 is YYREEE (reference sequence). Trimming cost V 5 bases and J 1 base, with 9 bases left between them. The CDR3 loop spans 13 amino acids. The CDR3 sequence is CASSYDSNYGYTF. As DNA, the CDR3 is TGTGCCAGCAGTTACGACAGTAACTATGGCTACACCTTC.

The chain joins TRBV28 to TRBJ1-2; D perhaps matches TRBD1 (6 bases). V lost 1 base and J 7 bases, leaving 19 bases between the germline ends. This CDR3 is 16 amino acids long. Per germline, CDR1 MDHEN and CDR2 SYDVKM. This CDR3 reads CASSLYREGTGGGYTF. Written as DNA, the CDR3 is TGTGCCAGCAGTTTATACAGGGAGGGAACCGGGGGTGGCTACACCTTC.

Worth noting for this clone: The sample has other DNA sequences that encode this CDR3 too. The gene calls are TRBV18 and TRBJ2-1; D remains ambiguous. CDR3 length equals 12 residues. V was shortened by 0 bases and J by 5 bases, with 2 bases between the two germline ends. Germline V gene lookup returns CDR1 KGHSH and CDR2 LQKENI. CDR3 DNA sequence: TGTGCCAGCTCACCACCTAACAATGAGCAGTTCTTC. Translated: CASSPPNNEQFF.